Listed below are T cell receptor beta chains from one sample, sequenced in a study of shared clonotypes between healthy human individuals. TCRdb's table, derived via immunoSEQ multiplex PCR, lists solely in-frame clones and lacks some. This table holds some 1,100,000 clones, around 78% found once. What was sequenced was memory CD4+ T cells from PBMCs. Receptors originate from a man younger than 35 in good health. Some clones in this sample may be carry-over from other donors' samples. Each CDR3 is given with its conserved first and last residue. D genes are given only for firm matches. Size is omitted from some rows. Given values are once, few, many or a class for expanded clones.

j_gene,abundance,d_gene,v_gene,CDR3aa,CDR3nt
TRBJ1-1,.,TRBD1,TRBV7-2,CASSHLGGNTEAFF,TGTGCCAGCAGCCATCTAGGGGGCAACACTGAAGCTTTCTTT
TRBJ2-3,.,TRBD1,TRBV10-3,CAISLGQGTDTQYF,TGTGCCATCAGTCTGGGACAGGGCACAGATACGCAGTATTTT
TRBJ2-4,.,.,TRBV6-5,CASRPGQGSYGIQYF,TGTGCCAGCAGACCAGGGCAGGGGTCATACGGCATTCAGTACTTC
TRBJ1-1,.,.,TRBV18,CASSPRRPMNTEAFF,TGTGCCAGCTCACCTCGGCGGCCGATGAACACTGAAGCTTTCTTT
TRBJ1-3,.,.,TRBV9,CASSVADYSGNTIYF,TGTGCCAGCAGCGTAGCGGACTACTCCGGAAACACCATATATTTT
TRBJ2-1,once,TRBD2,TRBV14,CASSQGPTSGKWGNEQFF,TGTGCCAGCAGCCAAGGTCCGACTAGCGGGAAGTGGGGCAATGAGCAGTTCTTC
TRBJ2-7,.,.,TRBV28,CASSLGGNDEQYF,TGTGCCAGCAGTTTAGGGGGCAACGACGAGCAGTACTTC
TRBJ1-5,.,.,TRBV6-1,CASSEAVDSVYSNQPQHF,TGTGCCAGCAGTGAAGCGGTGGACAGTGTTTATAGCAATCAGCCCCAGCATTTT
TRBJ2-7,.,TRBD2,TRBV6-1,CASSQRLAGTREQYF,TGTGCCAGCAGTCAGAGACTAGCGGGGACTCGCGAGCAGTACTTC
TRBJ2-1,.,.,TRBV27,CASSLARGSYNEQFF,TGTGCCAGCAGTTTGGCTAGGGGCTCCTACAATGAGCAGTTCTTC
TRBJ2-6,.,.,TRBV7-9,CASSLWAGAGANVLTF,TGTGCCAGCAGCTTATGGGCGGGCGCTGGGGCCAACGTCCTGACTTTC
TRBJ1-5,few,.,TRBV6-1,CASRTDSNQPQHF,TGTGCCAGCCGGACAGATAGCAATCAGCCCCAGCATTTT
TRBJ2-1,.,.,TRBV9,CASSAVPGSYNEQFF,TGTGCCAGCAGTGCAGTTCCGGGCTCCTACAATGAGCAGTTCTTC
TRBJ2-7,.,.,TRBV5-1,CASSSGRDGAYEQYF,TGCGCCAGCAGCTCCGGACGGGACGGAGCCTACGAGCAGTACTTC
TRBJ2-1,once,TRBD2,TRBV5-1,CASSLGLAGASVEQFF,TGCGCCAGCAGCTTGGGCCTAGCGGGAGCCTCGGTCGAGCAGTTCTTC
TRBJ2-5,.,TRBD2,TRBV7-2,CAGGRRQETQYF,TGTGCCGGCGGGAGGCGCCAAGAGACCCAGTACTTC
TRBJ2-5,.,TRBD1,TRBV28,CASSSPGTGFQETQYF,TGTGCCAGCAGTTCGCCAGGGACAGGGTTCCAAGAGACCCAGTACTTC
TRBJ2-1,.,TRBD2,TRBV15,CATSRGGLAVYNEQFF,TGTGCCACCAGCAGAGGAGGGCTAGCGGTATACAATGAGCAGTTCTTC
TRBJ2-5,.,.,TRBV23-1,CASSWHRLGVETQYF,TGCGCCAGCAGTTGGCACAGGTTAGGGGTAGAGACCCAGTACTTC
TRBJ2-5,.,TRBD2,TRBV5-1,CASSPRLAGGQETQYF,TGCGCCAGCAGCCCAAGACTAGCGGGAGGCCAAGAGACCCAGTACTTC
TRBJ1-2,.,.,TRBV5-1,CASSPTGDYGYTF,TGCGCCAGCAGCCCGACCGGGGACTATGGCTACACCTTC
TRBJ1-5,.,.,TRBV7-3,CASSLGTNQPQHF,TGTGCCAGCAGCTTAGGTACCAATCAGCCCCAGCATTTT
TRBJ2-1,.,.,TRBV5-1,CASKARGSNEQFF,TGCGCCAGCAAGGCCCGTGGGTCCAATGAGCAGTTCTTC
TRBJ1-3,.,.,TRBV7-9,CASSQKGNTIYF,TGTGCCAGCAGCCAAAAAGGAAACACCATATATTTT
TRBJ2-3,.,TRBD2,TRBV7-3,CASSPPGGSSNTQYF,TGTGCCAGCAGCCCCCCTGGCGGGAGTAGCAATACGCAGTATTTT
TRBJ2-1,.,.,TRBV7-3,CASSLTRVWDEQFF,TGTGCCAGCAGCTTAACGAGGGTGTGGGATGAGCAGTTCTTC
TRBJ2-1,.,.,TRBV5-1,CASSLVAGAYNEQFF,TGCGCCAGCAGCTTGGTTGCAGGGGCCTACAATGAGCAGTTCTTC
TRBJ2-1,.,.,TRBV18,CASSPGRSSYNEQFF,TGTGCCAGCTCACCCGGACGAAGCTCCTACAATGAGCAGTTCTTC
TRBJ2-7,.,.,TRBV28,CASSLIDGGSHEQYF,TGTGCCAGCAGTTTAATCGACGGAGGGTCCCACGAGCAGTACTTC
TRBJ2-1,.,TRBD2,TRBV4-1,CASSQDLAALYNEQFF,TGCGCCAGCAGCCAAGATCTAGCGGCACTCTACAATGAGCAGTTCTTC
TRBJ1-5,.,.,TRBV18,CASSLDSNQPQHF,TGTGCCAGCTCACTTGACTCTAATCAGCCCCAGCATTTT
TRBJ2-5,.,.,TRBV11-2,CASTDRETQYF,TGTGCCAGTACAGACAGGGAGACCCAGTACTTC
TRBJ2-7,.,TRBD1,TRBV5-1,CASSSQGAYYEQYF,TGCGCCAGCAGCTCCCAGGGGGCATACTACGAGCAGTACTTC
TRBJ2-3,.,.,TRBV10-3,CAISDLNRGTDTQYF,TGTGCCATCAGTGATTTGAACCGCGGCACAGATACGCAGTATTTT
TRBJ1-1,.,.,TRBV19,CASNLRTQNTEAFF,TGTGCCAGTAATTTGCGAACCCAGAACACTGAAGCTTTCTTT
TRBJ1-3,.,.,TRBV2,CASSPGRFTGGNTIYF,TGTGCCAGCAGCCCGGGACGTTTTACAGGCGGAAACACCATATATTTT
TRBJ1-5,.,.,TRBV6-1,CASSETIPQPQHF,TGTGCCAGCAGCGAAACTATACCTCAGCCCCAGCATTTT
TRBJ1-2,.,.,TRBV7-8,CASSLLGRAAQGYTF,TGTGCCAGCAGCTTATTAGGCAGAGCCGCCCAAGGCTACACCTTC
TRBJ2-3,.,TRBD2,TRBV28,CASGASGRGTQYF,TGTGCCAGTGGGGCTAGCGGCCGTGGTACGCAGTATTTT
TRBJ1-1,few,.,TRBV6-5,CASNLGQNTEAFF,TGTGCCAGCAATCTCGGACAGAACACTGAAGCTTTCTTT
TRBJ2-5,.,.,TRBV5-6,CASSTKYQETQYF,TGTGCCAGCAGCACCAAGTACCAAGAGACCCAGTACTTC
TRBJ2-5,once,.,TRBV11-1,CASSLGYQFQETQYF,TGTGCCAGCAGCTTAGGGTACCAGTTCCAAGAGACCCAGTACTTC
TRBJ2-1,.,TRBD2,TRBV7-2,CASSLDPGVAGVEQFF,TGTGCCAGCAGCTTAGACCCGGGGGTAGCGGGAGTAGAGCAGTTCTTC
TRBJ2-4,.,TRBD2,TRBV30,CAWSATPSGGAKNIQYF,TGTGCCTGGAGTGCGACCCCTAGCGGGGGAGCCAAAAACATTCAGTACTTC
TRBJ2-7,.,.,TRBV18,CASSPPGGHPTYEQYF,TGTGCCAGCTCACCACCTGGCGGTCATCCTACCTACGAGCAGTACTTC
TRBJ2-3,once,.,TRBV5-6,CASSPKGTDTQYF,TGTGCCAGCAGCCCCAAAGGCACAGATACGCAGTATTTT
TRBJ1-5,.,.,TRBV10-2,CASSKSGTGGNQPQHF,TGCGCCAGCAGTAAATCAGGGACGGGAGGCAATCAGCCCCAGCATTTT
TRBJ1-4,.,TRBD1,TRBV5-1,CASSRDRLYEKLFF,TGCGCCAGCAGCAGGGACAGACTTTATGAAAAACTGTTTTTT
TRBJ1-2,.,TRBD1,TRBV6-1,CASGDNRGPNYGYTF,TGTGCCAGCGGGGATAACAGGGGGCCTAACTATGGCTACACCTTC
TRBJ2-7,.,TRBD1,TRBV5-1,CASTQGPRQGREQYF,TGCGCCAGCACTCAGGGCCCCAGACAGGGTCGCGAGCAGTACTTC
TRBJ1-5,.,.,TRBV5-6,CASSLGAGDQPQHF,TGTGCCAGCAGCTTGGGGGCAGGGGATCAGCCCCAGCATTTT
TRBJ2-6,.,.,TRBV6-1,CATDPRSSGANVLTF,TGTGCCACCGACCCCAGAAGCTCTGGGGCCAACGTCCTGACTTTC
TRBJ2-7,.,.,TRBV7-4,CASWILRVVYEQYF,TGTGCCAGCTGGATCCTAAGGGTCGTCTACGAGCAGTACTTC
TRBJ1-4,.,TRBD1,TRBV6-5,CASSSTGVKLFF,TGTGCCAGCAGCTCTACAGGGGTAAAACTGTTTTTT
TRBJ2-7,.,TRBD2,TRBV5-4,CASSRSGDGSYEQYF,TGTGCCAGCAGCCGAAGCGGGGACGGTTCCTACGAGCAGTACTTC
TRBJ1-1,few,.,TRBV7-3,CASSSQGGTEAFF,TGTGCCAGCAGTTCTCAGGGCGGCACTGAAGCTTTCTTT
TRBJ2-5,.,.,TRBV5-1,CASSSTGEETQYF,TGCGCCAGCAGCTCAACGGGAGAAGAGACCCAGTACTTC
TRBJ1-1,few,.,TRBV14,CASSPHLGGPPMLANTEAFF,TGTGCCAGCAGCCCTCACTTGGGGGGTCCTCCTATGTTAGCGAACACTGAAGCTTTCTTT